Here is one T cell receptor beta chain with its context. The target antigen is unknown. This sample was taken from a study of cytomegalovirus exposure and HLA in healthy donors. Background on the study: The approximately 120 million unique TCR beta sequences, from 150 million to 200 million T cells, were found by an earlier analysis.

Study results and caveats: In an earlier analysis, most TCR beta V segments were productive about 87% or about 30% of the time.

Primers: 60 Vbeta forward and 13 Jbeta reverse. Under the authors' procedure: An analysis that came later counted approximately 76 million unique TCR beta chains, approximately 11 million shared. Data came from immunoSEQ multiplex PCR; TCRdb stores just in-frame clones and leaves some out. V, J and clone size were drawn from that table, and D and trimming were deduced from the DNA. The ten most abundant clones cover under 2.5% of a sample with around 140,000 clones. Germline lookup yields CDR1 MGHRA and CDR2 YSYEKL. Trimming cost V 4 bases and J 2 bases; bases outside gene matches: 8. The CDR3 is made up of 16 amino acids. While unrecorded immune exposures were likely, the donors were nominally healthy when sampled.

The sequenced sample was PBMCs. The source of this sequence is a woman younger than 35 in good health and CMV-seronegative. This rearrangement joins TRBV4-1 to TRBJ2-7; 10 bases agree with TRBD2. In DNA form, the CDR3 reads TGCGCCAGCAGCCGAGACTCTAGCGGGAGCCCCTACGAGCAGTACTTC. Its protein is CASSRDSSGSPYEQYF.